These 7 T cell receptor beta chains were sequenced from one sample in a study of T-cell reconstitution after alpha-beta-depleted transplantation in children (dated by TCRdb to about 2016). The sample's time point, from its label and the paper: day 60 (about 2 months) after transplantation. The treatment or condition label on this specimen signifies: allogeneic hematopoietic cell transplantation with graft depleted of TCRalphabeta T cells and CD19 B cells. The library was generated by PCR. TCRdb names Illumina HiSeq 2500 as the instrument used. TCR libraries were prepared with molecular barcoding, using unique molecular identifiers to normalize TCRbeta repertoire quantification. The public reads were reanalyzed by TCRdb: fastp trimming at Q25, MiXCR alignment, in-frame beta chains only. Rows matching on CDR3 protein sequence are summarized as one entry with the most common DNA and genes. This sample comprises around 8,800 distinct CDR3 sequences, roughly 18% of them detected only once. The ten biggest clones cover 85% to 90% of the sample.

This specimen consisted of PBMCs, mostly from graft donor cells, obtained 60 days after TCRalphabeta/CD19-depleted stem cell transplant. The receptors were gathered from a girl in the first two years of life who had a stem cell transplant for combined immunodeficiency, so the T cells may come from the graft donor.

Of note for this clonotype: With a much larger clone just one base away, this may be a read error. This sequence joins TRBV3-1 and TRBJ1-2, with TRBD1 matching over 7 bases. The germline CDR1 and CDR2 sequences are LGHDT and YNNKEL (reference sequence). The CDR3 covers 13 residues. The CDR3: CASSQYRGGGYPF. DNA for the CDR3: TGTGCCAGCAGCCAATACAGGGGAGGTGGCTACCCCTTC.

This clonotype occurred a few times. Here the CDR3 reads CASSQARGAGELFF. CDR3 sequence (DNA): TGTGCCAGCAGCCAAGCCCGGGGGGCCGGGGAGCTGTTTTTT. The chain combines TRBV4-2 with TRBJ2-2; 7 nucleotides line up with TRBD2. The CDR3 is 14 amino acids. The germline CDR1 and CDR2 sequences are LGHNA and YNFKEQ. J gave up 6 bases and V 1 base, and 2 bases lay outside the gene matches.

V usage is TRBV25-1 and J usage is TRBJ1-6; no clear D. V gave up 4 bases and J gave up 9 bases, with 13 bases separating them. CDR3 length: 14 amino acids. Germline V gene data show CDR1 as MGHDK and CDR2 as SYGVNS. CDR3 sequence reads: CASSGSQGASPLHF. Written as DNA, the CDR3 is TGTGCCAGCAGTGGGTCACAAGGAGCTTCACCCCTCCACTTT.

This clonotype occurred many times. V is TRBV9 and J is TRBJ2-1; TRBD1 is a possible D gene (6 bases). The CDR3 spans 16 residues. Germline V gene sequence: CDR1 SGDLS, CDR2 YYNGEE. V shed 0 bases and J shed 6 bases, with 16 bases lying between them. This CDR3 is CASSVEPTGRTNEQFF. CDR3 DNA sequence: TGTGCCAGCAGCGTAGAGCCAACAGGGCGTACCAATGAGCAGTTCTTC.

This clonotype was observed a handful of times. The chain joins TRBV2 to TRBJ2-4, with TRBD2 matching over 13 bases. J was trimmed by 6 bases and V by 3 bases; bases with no gene match: 8. Germline CDR1 SNHLY, CDR2 FYNNEI. CDR3 length: 17 amino acids. CDR3 bases: TGTGCCAGCAGTGAGTGGCGACTAGCGGGGGGAACAAACATTCAGTACTTC. Amino acids: CASSEWRLAGGTNIQYF.

The rearrangement joins TRBV7-2 to TRBJ2-7; TRBD2 aligns across 7 bases. The CDR3 runs 14 residues. V was clipped by 3 bases and J by 6 bases; unmatched bases: 8. The germline CDR1 and CDR2 sequences are SGHTA and FQGNSA. The CDR3 DNA follows: TGTGCCAGCAGCTTTGGACTAGGCGCGATCGAGCAGTACTTC. Translating gives CASSFGLGAIEQYF.

CDR3 loop: CASKFQAGATDTQYF. The CDR3 DNA is TGTGCCAGCAAATTCCAGGCGGGGGCTACAGATACGCAGTATTTT. The rearrangement uses TRBV7-2 and TRBJ2-3; weak D call: TRBD2 (7 bases). Trimming removed 7 bases from V and 3 bases from J, with 17 bases in between. Germline lookup yields CDR1 SGHTA and CDR2 FQGNSA. This CDR3 contains 15 residues.